Listed below are T cell receptor beta chains from one sample, sequenced in a study of post-analysis software for immune sequencing data. TCRdb reprocessed the PCR reads with MiXCR, giving one entry per CDR3 protein. Here the sample spans roughly 650,000 distinct CDR3 sequences, 55% to 70% being singletons. Sequencing input: blood. Source of these receptors: a girl aged 2-10 years with multiple sclerosis. CDR3s include the opening cysteine and the closing phenylalanine or tryptophan. A D gene is named only where the DNA matches it firmly. Clone sizes are given selectively: once, few, many, or a class where the clone is expanded.

v_gene: TRBV5-5
j_gene: TRBJ1-4
d_gene: .
abundance: .
CDR3nt: TGTGCCAGCAGCTCCGCCCAGGGTGGGATGGCTAATGAAAAACTGTTTTTT
CDR3aa: CASSSAQGGMANEKLFF

v_gene: TRBV5-1
j_gene: TRBJ1-1
d_gene: .
abundance: .
CDR3nt: TGCGCCAGCAGCTTGGCCCAGGGGTTGAACACTGAAGCTTTCTTT
CDR3aa: CASSLAQGLNTEAFF

v_gene: TRBV6-2/TRBV6-3
j_gene: TRBJ2-1
d_gene: .
abundance: .
CDR3nt: TGTGCCAGCAGTTATAGTAGGGTTGGTGAGCAGTTCTTC
CDR3aa: CASSYSRVGEQFF

v_gene: TRBV29-1
j_gene: TRBJ1-3
d_gene: .
abundance: .
CDR3nt: TGCAGCGCCGTAGGCGGGGGAGGGAGCTCTGGAAACACCATATATTTT
CDR3aa: CSAVGGGGSSGNTIYF

v_gene: TRBV12-3/TRBV12-4
j_gene: TRBJ2-3
d_gene: .
abundance: .
CDR3nt: TGTGCCAGCAGTCCGTTCGGCGGGGCCACAGATACGCAGTATTTT
CDR3aa: CASSPFGGATDTQYF

v_gene: TRBV20-1
j_gene: TRBJ2-3
d_gene: TRBD1
abundance: few
CDR3nt: TGCAGTGCTAGAGATGGTGGGACAGCAGATACGCAGTATTTT
CDR3aa: CSARDGGTADTQYF

v_gene: TRBV5-1
j_gene: TRBJ2-3
d_gene: TRBD1
abundance: .
CDR3nt: TGCGCCAGCAGCTTGGTAGGACAGGAGACAGATACGCAGTATTTT
CDR3aa: CASSLVGQETDTQYF

v_gene: TRBV5-1
j_gene: TRBJ2-1
d_gene: .
abundance: .
CDR3nt: TGCGCCAGCGTGGGGGCAGAAGCCTACAATGAGCAGTTCTTC
CDR3aa: CASVGAEAYNEQFF

v_gene: TRBV6-2/TRBV6-3
j_gene: TRBJ2-7
d_gene: .
abundance: many
CDR3nt: TGTGCCAGCAGTCATAGCTCCTACGAGCAGTACTTC
CDR3aa: CASSHSSYEQYF

v_gene: TRBV20-1
j_gene: TRBJ2-5
d_gene: .
abundance: .
CDR3nt: TGCAGTGCTAGAGAGTCGTTCGTAGCGTGGGCCGGAGAGACCCAGTACTTC
CDR3aa: CSARESFVAWAGETQYF